The 25 T cell receptor beta chains given below trace back to one sample, sequenced in a study of blood T cell repertoires in COVID-19. Data came from immunoSEQ multiplex PCR; TCRdb stores just in-frame clones and leaves some out. The sample yields hundreds of thousands of clones, about 84% seen once. Sample: peripheral blood. Receptors were obtained from an elderly woman with acute or convalescent COVID-19.

The CDR3 sequence is CASSLVSGGARDEQFF. DNA for the CDR3: TGTGCCAGCAGCTTAGTTAGCGGGGGGGCCCGCGATGAGCAGTTCTTC. The rearrangement uses TRBV7-8 and TRBJ2-1, with TRBD2 identical over 11 bases. CDR3 length: 16 residues. The V gene's germline CDR1 is SGHVS and CDR2 FQNEAQ. With 1 base clipped from V and 8 bases from J, the junction kept 7 bases outside the gene matches.

CDR3: CASSPTRSSETQYF. In DNA, the CDR3 is TGTGCCAGCAGCCCCACTAGATCTTCAGAGACCCAGTACTTC. The V and J genes are TRBV2 and TRBJ2-5; D is perhaps TRBD2 (5 bases). There are 14 residues in the CDR3. The germline V gene encodes CDR1 SNHLY and CDR2 FYNNEI. Trimming removed 6 bases at V and 4 bases at J, with 15 bases between.

As regards this clone: Other nucleotide sequences in the sample specify the same CDR3. The rearrangement uses TRBV18 and TRBJ1-1, with TRBD1 as a possible D gene (5 bases). Trimming shortened V by 6 bases and J by 0 bases, and 11 bases separated the two germline ends. Per germline, CDR1 KGHSH and CDR2 LQKENI. The CDR3 totals 14 residues. CDR3 nucleotide sequence: TGTGCCAGCTCCCCCGGGGGGTTGAACACTGAAGCTTTCTTT. Protein sequence: CASSPGGLNTEAFF.

The V call is TRBV5-5, the J call TRBJ1-1, with D unclear. Deletions cut 0 bases from V and 0 bases from J, with 6 bases between. CDR3 length: 14 amino acids. Germline V gene sequence: CDR1 SGHKS, CDR2 YYEKEE (reference sequence). The CDR3 DNA reads as TGTGCCAGCAGCTTGGGGGCCCTGAACACTGAAGCTTTCTTT. Amino acids: CASSLGALNTEAFF. Complete variable domain (other parts from reference TRBV5-5 and TRBJ1-1): DAGVTQSPTHLIKTRGQQVTLRCSPISGHKSVSWYQQVLGQGPQFIFQYYEKEERGRGNFPDRFSARQFPNYSSELNVNALLLGDSALYLCASSLGALNTEAFFGQGTRLTVV.

The chain joins TRBV5-1 to TRBJ1-3; D is undetermined. V was clipped by 0 bases and J by 2 bases, with 9 bases between them. Germline assignment: CDR1 SGHRS and CDR2 YFSETQ. CDR3 length: 15 amino acids. The CDR3 DNA reads TGCGCCAGCAGCTTGGATCTGGGAGCTGGAAACACCATATATTTT. The encoded protein is CASSLDLGAGNTIYF.

The V gene is TRBV18, the J gene TRBJ1-2, with 9 bases that match TRBD1. Germline CDR1 KGHSH, CDR2 LQKENI. J gave up 3 bases and V 3 bases, and 5 bases lay outside the gene matches. This CDR3 region has 15 residues. The chain's CDR3 is CASSPGTGSYYGYTF. The CDR3 nucleotides read TGTGCCAGCTCACCTGGGACAGGGAGCTACTATGGCTACACCTTC.

The chain has TRBV5-1 and TRBJ1-2; 12 bases align to TRBD1. The V gene end was trimmed by 0 bases and the J gene end by 12 bases; junction bases not matched to a gene: 9. CDR1 is SGHRS, CDR2 YFSETQ, per germline. This CDR3 comprises 15 residues. This chain's CDR3 is CASSLEGQGASGDTF. DNA for the CDR3: TGCGCCAGCAGCTTGGAGGGACAGGGGGCCTCCGGGGACACCTTC. Supplemented by reference TRBV5-1 and TRBJ1-2, the full variable domain reads KAGVTQTPRYLIKTRGQQVTLSCSPISGHRSVSWYQQTPGQGLQFLFEYFSETQRNKGNFPGRFSGRQFSNSRSEMNVSTLELGDSALYLCASSLEGQGASGDTFGSGTRLTVV.

The chain couples TRBV27 to TRBJ2-1; the match to TRBD2 covers 7 bases. The V and J ends lost 3 bases and 4 bases, in that order; junction bases with no gene match: 12. The CDR3 contains 17 residues. CDR1 is MNHEY, CDR2 SMNVEV, per germline (reference sequence). The CDR3 sequence is CASSFGPPGLPYNEQFF. Written as DNA, the CDR3 is TGTGCCAGCAGTTTTGGGCCCCCGGGACTACCTTACAATGAGCAGTTCTTC.

This rearrangement joins TRBV7-9 to TRBJ2-7; the match to TRBD2 covers 8 bases. This CDR3 has 15 amino acids. The V gene's germline CDR1 is SEHNR and CDR2 FQNEAQ (reference sequence). The J segment lost 5 bases and the V segment lost 6 bases, leaving 12 bases of the junction unmatched. The CDR3 spells CASSLMSGRSNEQYF. As DNA, the CDR3 is TGTGCCAGCAGTCTGATGAGCGGGAGAAGTAACGAGCAGTACTTC.

Only one count was recorded for this clone. The V and J genes are TRBV28 and TRBJ1-4; D is possibly TRBD1 (5 bases). The CDR3 is 15 amino acids. CDR1 is MDHEN and CDR2 is SYDVKM in the germline V gene. Trimming shortened V by 10 bases and J by 7 bases, and 22 bases separated the two germline ends. The CDR3 nucleotides read TGTGCCATCCAAGGGGCCCCGGGGCGGGGTGAAAAACTGTTTTTT. Amino acid sequence: CAIQGAPGRGEKLFF.

The chain has TRBV7-8 and TRBJ1-2; no reliable D call. Trimming shortened V by 4 bases and J by 3 bases, and 15 bases separated the two germline ends. The germline V gene encodes CDR1 SGHVS and CDR2 FQNEAQ. The CDR3 has 15 amino acids. The CDR3 DNA reads TGTGCCAGCAGCTCTAGGACTCGGCGGGACTATGGCTACACCTTC. It is translated as CASSSRTRRDYGYTF.

V usage is TRBV7-7 and J usage is TRBJ2-5; 7 positions agree with TRBD1. Germline values: CDR1 SSHAT, CDR2 FNYEAQ (reference sequence). This CDR3 has 12 residues. Germline trimming cut 5 bases from V and 13 bases from J; bases unmatched to any gene: 10. The CDR3 reads CASSTDRAVLYF. In nucleotides, the CDR3 is TGTGCCAGCAGCACCGACAGGGCGGTACTGTACTTC. Together with reference TRBV7-7 and TRBJ2-5, the CDR3 gives the full variable domain: GAGVSQSPRYKVTKRGQDVTLRCDPISSHATLYWYQQALGQGPEFLTYFNYEAQPDKSGLPSDRFSAERPEGSISTLTIQRTEQRDSAMYRCASSTDRAVLYFGPGTRLLVL.

The sample holds one count of this clone. This chain joins TRBV11-2 and TRBJ1-5; 7 positions agree with TRBD1. Losses at the gene ends were 3 bases for V and 0 bases for J; bases not matched to a gene: 5. The germline V gene encodes CDR1 SGHAT and CDR2 FQNNGV. CDR3 length equals 16 residues. This CDR3 is CASSFGTAFSNQPQHF. For the CDR3, the DNA is TGTGCCAGCAGCTTCGGGACAGCTTTTAGCAATCAGCCCCAGCATTTT.

The CDR3, as DNA: TGCGCCAGCAGCTTGGAAAGCACCGGGAAGTTCTTC. Amino acids: CASSLESTGKFF. The genes are TRBV5-1 and TRBJ2-1; D perhaps matches TRBD2 (5 bases). This CDR3 comprises 12 residues. Trimming stripped 0 bases from V and 14 bases from J, with 12 bases between. CDR1 and CDR2 (germline): SGHRS, YFSETQ.

The V and J genes are TRBV6-5 and TRBJ1-2, with a tentative D call TRBD1 (6 bases). CDR1 is MNHEY and CDR2 is SVGAGI in the germline V gene. The ends were cut back, 8 bases at V and 1 base at J, with 8 bases in the middle. CDR3 length equals 12 residues. As DNA, the CDR3 is TGTGCCAGCCAGGGACATAACTATGGCTACACCTTC. As protein: CASQGHNYGYTF.

The V gene is TRBV28, the J gene TRBJ2-7; 7 bases are a match to TRBD1. This CDR3 has 14 amino acids. The V segment lost 3 bases and the J segment 4 bases; nucleotides outside the gene matches: 6. Germline assignment: CDR1 MDHEN and CDR2 SYDVKM. CDR3 protein: CASSFTGTEYEQYF. CDR3 DNA: TGTGCCAGCAGTTTCACCGGGACAGAATACGAGCAGTACTTC.

Concerning this clone itself: The identical CDR3 is also encoded by other nucleotide sequences in the sample. The chain combines TRBV5-1 with TRBJ1-1; 8 bases map to TRBD1. Per the germline V gene, CDR1 is SGHRS and CDR2 is YFSETQ. The CDR3 runs 14 residues. The junction had 3 bases not matched to a gene; V was cut back by 4 bases and J by 1 base. CDR3 in amino acids: CASSLDRGNTEAFF. The CDR3 DNA follows: TGCGCCAGCAGCCTCGACAGGGGGAACACTGAAGCTTTCTTT.

The chain has TRBV6-5 and TRBJ1-2; D call uncertain. Germline-derived CDR1 and CDR2 are MNHEY and SVGAGI. The CDR3 runs to 15 residues. V gave up 0 bases and J gave up 2 bases, with 10 bases separating them. As DNA, the CDR3 is TGTGCCAGCAGTTACTCGCCGGGTCCCAACTATGGCTACACCTTC. Its protein product is CASSYSPGPNYGYTF.

This sequence joins TRBV6-6 and TRBJ1-1, with a possible D match to TRBD1 (6 bases). The CDR3 spans 14 residues. Deletions cut 5 bases from V and 4 bases from J, with 14 bases between. CDR1 is MNHNY and CDR2 is SVGAGI in the germline V gene (reference sequence). The CDR3 here is CASSTQGLGTEAFF. As DNA, the CDR3 is TGTGCCAGCAGTACACAGGGCTTGGGCACTGAAGCTTTCTTT.

The chain recombines TRBV18 with TRBJ2-7; D perhaps matches TRBD1 (6 bases). CDR1 KGHSH and CDR2 LQKENI come from the germline V gene. There are 16 residues in the CDR3. V lost 6 bases, J lost 5 bases, and 23 bases lay in between. CDR3 DNA: TGTGCCAGCTCCCCTGTTGTTGTACAGGGTCGCCACGAGCAGTACTTC. Protein sequence: CASSPVVVQGRHEQYF.

The rearrangement links TRBV7-2 to TRBJ2-1; 8 bases match TRBD1. The germline CDR1 and CDR2 sequences are SGHTA and FQGNSA. CDR3 length: 15 amino acids. The trim removed 3 bases at V and 2 bases at J, leaving 3 bases unmatched. The CDR3 DNA reads TGTGCCAGCAGCTTTCAACAGGGGGCCTACAATGAGCAGTTCTTC. Amino acid sequence: CASSFQQGAYNEQFF. The full variable domain, completed using reference TRBV7-2 and TRBJ2-1, is GAGVSQSPSNKVTEKGKDVELRCDPISGHTALYWYRQSLGQGLEFLIYFQGNSAPDKSGLPSDRFSAERTGGSVSTLTIQRTQQEDSAVYLCASSFQQGAYNEQFFGPGTRLTVL.

The chain joins TRBV6-1 to TRBJ2-7; 7 bases map to TRBD2. The CDR3 contains 15 residues. V dropped 1 base and J dropped 5; count of bases not matched to a gene: 8. Germline V gene data show CDR1 as MNHNS and CDR2 as SASEGT. This CDR3 reads CASSEVEGGKDEQYF. The CDR3 DNA reads as TGTGCCAGCAGTGAAGTTGAGGGAGGGAAGGACGAGCAGTACTTC.

This chain joins TRBV5-1 and TRBJ2-1; 7 nucleotides align to TRBD2. From germline, CDR1 is SGHRS and CDR2 YFSETQ. Trimming removed 4 bases from V and 6 bases from J; junction bases left unmatched: 7. The CDR3 runs to 14 residues. CDR3 protein: CASSPLSGGNEQFF. CDR3 in DNA: TGCGCCAGCAGCCCTTTGTCGGGGGGCAATGAGCAGTTCTTC.

This clone came up a few times. The rearrangement joins TRBV6-1 to TRBJ2-1; a possible D gene is TRBD2 (5 bases). This CDR3 contains 12 residues. The V end lost 1 base, the J end lost 8 bases, and 6 bases lay between the germline ends. Germline V gene data show CDR1 as MNHNS and CDR2 as SASEGT. Written as DNA, the CDR3 is TGTGCCAGCAGTGAAGAGAGGGATGAGCAGTTCTTC. It encodes CASSEERDEQFF.

The chain is built from TRBV5-4 and TRBJ2-7; tentatively, D is TRBD1 (6 bases). Germline lookup yields CDR1 SGHNT and CDR2 YYREEE (reference sequence). There are 16 residues in the CDR3. The germline V and J ends were trimmed by 5 bases and 0 bases, with 18 bases remaining between them. CDR3 loop: CASRFEDRRGSYEQYF. In nucleotides, the CDR3 is TGTGCCAGCAGATTTGAAGACAGGCGAGGCTCCTACGAGCAGTACTTC.